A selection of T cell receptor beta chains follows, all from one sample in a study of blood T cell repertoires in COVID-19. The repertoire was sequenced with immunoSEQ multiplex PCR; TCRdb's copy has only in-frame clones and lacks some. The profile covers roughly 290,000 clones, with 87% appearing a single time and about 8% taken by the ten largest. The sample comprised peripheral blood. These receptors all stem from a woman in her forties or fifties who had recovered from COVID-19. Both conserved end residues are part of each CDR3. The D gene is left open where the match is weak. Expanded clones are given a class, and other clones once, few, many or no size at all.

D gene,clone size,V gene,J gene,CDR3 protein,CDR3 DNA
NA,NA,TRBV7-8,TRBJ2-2,CASSLRRVNTGELFF,TGTGCCAGCAGCTTACGCAGGGTGAACACCGGGGAGCTGTTTTTT
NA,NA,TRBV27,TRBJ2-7,CASSLSGDSYEQYF,TGTGCCAGCAGTTTATCCGGGGACTCCTACGAGCAGTACTTC
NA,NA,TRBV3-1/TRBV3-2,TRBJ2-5,CASSQRQGLGTQYF,TGTGCCAGCAGCCAAAGACAGGGACTGGGGACCCAGTACTTC
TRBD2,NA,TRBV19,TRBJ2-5,CASSMRLAGRETQYF,TGTGCCAGTAGTATGCGGCTAGCGGGGAGGGAGACCCAGTACTTC
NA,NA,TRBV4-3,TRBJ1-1,CASSQDRDTEAFF,TGCGCCAGCAGCCAAGATCGGGACACTGAAGCTTTCTTT
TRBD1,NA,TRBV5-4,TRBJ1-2,CASSLAFQGVGYTF,TGTGCCAGCAGCTTGGCCTTTCAGGGGGTAGGCTACACCTTC
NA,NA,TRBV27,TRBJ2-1,CASSLSTASSYNEQFF,TGTGCCAGCAGTTTGTCGACAGCCAGCTCCTACAATGAGCAGTTCTTC
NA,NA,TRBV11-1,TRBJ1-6,CASSPTDGEPLHF,TGTGCCAGCAGTCCGACCGACGGAGAACCCCTCCACTTT
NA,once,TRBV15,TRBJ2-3,CATSDSLADTQYF,TGTGCCACCAGCGACAGTTTGGCAGATACGCAGTATTTT
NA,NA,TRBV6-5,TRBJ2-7,CASSYSTIGVSYEQYF,TGTGCCAGCAGTTACTCGACCATAGGGGTCTCCTACGAGCAGTACTTC
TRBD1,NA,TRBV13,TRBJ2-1,CASSSLDRGDEQFF,TGTGCCAGCAGCTCCCTAGACAGGGGAGATGAGCAGTTCTTC
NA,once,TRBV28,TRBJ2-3,CASSFYTSTDTQYF,TGTGCCAGCAGTTTCTATACCTCGACAGATACGCAGTATTTT
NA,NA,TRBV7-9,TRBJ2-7,CASSLPGSYEQYF,TGTGCCAGCAGCTTACCAGGGTCCTACGAGCAGTACTTC
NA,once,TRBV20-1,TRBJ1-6,CSASMGDSPLHF,TGCAGTGCTAGTATGGGCGATTCACCCCTCCACTTT
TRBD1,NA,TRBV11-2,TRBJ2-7,CASSLDSWDRGPYEQYF,TGTGCCAGCAGCTTAGATAGTTGGGACAGGGGCCCCTACGAGCAGTACTTC
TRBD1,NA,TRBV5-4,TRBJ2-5,CASSLTGAKTQYF,TGTGCCAGCAGCTTAACAGGGGCAAAGACCCAGTACTTC
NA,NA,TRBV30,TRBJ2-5,CAWTSGPVTQYF,TGTGCCTGGACAAGCGGCCCCGTGACCCAGTACTTC
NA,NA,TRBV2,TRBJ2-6,CASSKTGSSGANVLTF,TGTGCCAGCAGCAAAACAGGGAGCTCTGGGGCCAACGTCCTGACTTTC
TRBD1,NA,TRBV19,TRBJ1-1,CASSIGTGGFEAFF,TGTGCCAGTAGTATCGGGACAGGGGGATTTGAAGCTTTCTTT
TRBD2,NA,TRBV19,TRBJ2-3,CASRGLAGLSSTDTQYF,TGTGCCAGTAGGGGACTAGCGGGATTATCTAGCACAGATACGCAGTATTTT
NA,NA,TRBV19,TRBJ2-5,CASSIASGSSGETQYF,TGTGCCAGTAGTATAGCGAGTGGAAGTTCCGGGGAGACCCAGTACTTC
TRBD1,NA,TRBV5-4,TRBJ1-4,CASSPGQDPLKNEKLFF,TGTGCCAGCAGCCCCGGACAGGACCCCTTAAAAAATGAAAAACTGTTTTTT
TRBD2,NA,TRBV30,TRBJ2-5,CAWSIWEGRETQYF,TGTGCCTGGAGTATCTGGGAGGGCCGGGAGACCCAGTACTTC
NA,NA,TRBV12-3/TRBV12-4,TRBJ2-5,CASGRTEETQYF,TGTGCCAGCGGTCGGACAGAAGAGACCCAGTACTTC
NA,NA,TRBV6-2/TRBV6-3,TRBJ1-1,CASSSRRGAFF,TGTGCCAGCAGTTCCCGGAGGGGAGCTTTCTTT